The text below deals with one T cell receptor (beta chain). The antigen is not known. Sample time point: newly diagnosed GD, antithyroid drugs for less than 3 months. Scientists built the TCR library using RNA that was extracted from PBMCs. Deletions cut 6 bases from V and 5 bases from J, with 14 bases between. This CDR3 region has 14 residues. Germline V lookup: CDR1 LGHDT, CDR2 YNNKEL (reference sequence). This sample stems from a study of regulatory T cells in long-lasting Graves disease. Study conclusions and caveats: Patients whose Graves' disease persisted exhibited lower TCR diversity than those newly diagnosed. Persistent disease was associated with favored TRBV28 usage and with favored use of TRBJ1-2 and TRBJ2-5.

Sequencing libraries for TCR beta were prepared with iRepertoire HTBI primers and Arm-PCR of CDR3 regions. TCRdb processed the multiplex PCR reads anew with MiXCR; each CDR3 protein has one entry. The sample lists about 620,000 distinct CDR3 sequences, about 16% seen once, with 15% to 20% in the top ten. The same data also contributed to another study, on T cells in Graves' hyperthyroidism and ophthalmopathy. That paper notes: No progression to ophthalmopathy during 18 months of follow-up defined stable disease. Those with hyperthyroidism were 18 to 65 years old, newly diagnosed, and ill for under 2 months.

This TCR was sampled from a woman aged 30 to 39 with Graves disease. The sample in question was peripheral blood mononuclear cells (PBMCs), obtained at new diagnosis, from a patient treated with antithyroid drugs. This chain joins TRBV3-1 and TRBJ2-1, with D uncertain. CDR3 sequence (DNA): TGTGCCAGCAGGTCCCGTTACTCTAACAATGAGCAGTTCTTC. Protein product: CASRSRYSNNEQFF.